This T cell receptor beta chain was captured in a study of spatial heterogeneity in lung cancer (dated by TCRdb to about 2019). At the level of the whole study: Beta-chain transcripts were consistently detected in greater numbers than alpha-chain transcripts, which likely reflected higher beta-chain transcript abundance. In tumor regions, TCR transcript counts showed a strong correlation with a T cell transcriptional module score derived from matched bulk RNA-seq. In the raw uncorrected reads, each unique combination of TCR and UMI appeared more than ten times on average. TCR alpha and beta repertoires were quantitatively compared across multiple tumor regions, matched nontumor lung and blood in non-small cell lung cancer. The study linked features of the TCR repertoire to counts of nonsynonymous mutations, which were determined by whole-exome sequencing of tumor tissue. Both alpha and beta chains were TCR-sequenced in samples taken at surgery, namely 220 tumor regions, under 80 matched nontumor lung samples and just over 55 PBMC samples.

Preparation of the library involved 5' RACE. TCRdb shows the sequencer as NextSeq 500. In the TCR library protocol, a unique molecular identifier was attached to each TCR cDNA molecule so that PCR and sequencing errors could be corrected. The source study handled its data this way. TCR identification, UMI-based error correction and CDR3 extraction were performed with Decombinator tools. Expanded TCRs were defined as those above a frequency of 2 per 1,000, corresponding to the top 1% of the tumor frequency distribution. Expanded tumor TCRs were classed as regional if statistically deemed absent (corrected P<0.05) from at least one tumor region, otherwise ubiquitous. Renyi diversity was calculated using the R vegan package after each repertoire was subsampled 100 times to 5,000 TCRs. CDR3 similarity networks were built from amino acid triplet string-kernel similarity, connecting CDR3s with pairwise similarity above 0.82. TCRdb itself trimmed the public reads at Q25 with fastp, ran MiXCR and retained productive beta chains. Entries are consolidated by CDR3 protein sequence, retaining the most common genes and DNA. These V and J calls originate from TCRdb's pipeline instead of the authors' own analysis. The sample table holds 20,000 to 25,000 distinct CDR3 sequences, of which about 4.4% were seen once. The ten largest account for 9.9% of the sample.

Overall results and qualifications from the work: Estimated TCR-seq coverage of tumor T cells was only about 7.4% for alpha chains and 13% for beta chains. The count of ubiquitous expanded TCRs correlated with the count of ubiquitous nonsynonymous mutations, and the count of regional expanded TCRs correlated with the count of regional nonsynonymous mutations. Confirming at a functional level the hypothesis that regional TCRs recognize regional mutations was considered to require additional single-cell paired TCR alpha and beta sequencing. The tumor nonsynonymous mutation count correlated with the number of expanded intratumoral alpha and beta TCRs.

The CDR3 numbers 15 residues from cysteine through phenylalanine. The DNA shown is the 45-base CDR3, in frame from base 1. Unmatched junction bases come to 8, with V trimmed by 6 bases and J by 10 bases. The germline V gene specifies MNHEY as CDR1 and SVGAGI as CDR2. This clonotype has at least ten counts. There is no known antigen for this receptor. No base-level quality is on record; no much larger clone is a single base apart. The time point label of this sample denotes: sample taken at primary tumor resection. The donors were about 65 patients from the lung TRACERx cohort who had early-stage, untreated non-small cell lung cancer. Without any cell sorting, TCR sequencing was performed on whole RNA extracted either from tumor and nontumor lung tissue or from cryopreserved PBMC samples. Patients were selected for TCR sequencing only if sufficient RNA was available from at least two tumor regions. Before being selected, tumor and adjacent nontumor lung specimens were reviewed by a lung pathologist.

This clonotype was sampled from a male donor with early-stage non-small cell lung cancer. Here the sequenced sample was lung tumor tissue, taken at surgery. Recombination joined TRBV6-5 with TRBJ2-1; the central 14 bases match TRBD2. The sequence in DNA is TGTGCCAGCAGCCGGACTAGCGGGGGGCACGGGGAGCAGTTCTTC. Translated, this gives CASSRTSGGHGEQFF.